The 12 T cell receptor beta chains reported below all come from one sample, sequenced in a study of shared clonotypes between healthy human individuals. Some clones are missing from TCRdb's copy, which holds only in-frame ones; the method was immunoSEQ multiplex PCR. This table holds 2,500,000 or so clones, 85% to 95% found once. The specimen was naive CD4+ T cells from PBMCs. As to subset: CD45RA+ positively selected. Receptor source: a man in his late teens or twenties in good health. Some clones in this sample may be carry-over from other donors' samples.

The gene calls are TRBV30 and TRBJ2-7, with D perhaps being TRBD1 or TRBD2 (5 bases each). CDR3 length equals 13 residues. Germline V gene lookup returns CDR1 GTSNPN and CDR2 SVGIG (reference sequence). V lost 5 bases to trimming and J lost 5 bases, with 16 bases between them. CDR3 coding DNA: TGTGCCTGGGCCACCGGGGCTGCGAACGAGCAGTACTTC. Its translation is CAWATGAANEQYF.

V gene TRBV6-1 combines with J gene TRBJ1-2; weak D call: TRBD1 (5 bases). CDR3 length: 13 amino acids. Trimming stripped 4 bases from V and 3 bases from J, with 9 bases between. Per the germline V gene, CDR1 is MNHNS and CDR2 is SASEGT. As DNA, the CDR3 is TGTGCCAGCAGTGTTGACAGCTACTATGGCTACACCTTC. This translates into CASSVDSYYGYTF.

The rearrangement uses TRBV7-3 and TRBJ2-3, with 13 bases lining up with TRBD2. The CDR3 loop spans 17 amino acids. CDR1 and CDR2 from the germline V gene are SGHTA and FQGTGA. Unmatched junction bases numbered 6, after V lost 5 bases and J lost 1 base. This CDR3 reads CASSNRLAGGGTDTQYF. In nucleotides, the CDR3 is TGTGCCAGCAGCAACAGACTAGCGGGAGGAGGCACAGATACGCAGTATTTT.

V and J are TRBV18 and TRBJ2-3, with D tentatively TRBD2 (6 bases). This CDR3 comprises 16 residues. Germline V CDR1 and CDR2: KGHSH, LQKENI. Trimming stripped 2 bases from V and 4 bases from J, with 16 bases between. In nucleotides, the CDR3 is TGTGCCAGCTCACCATCATTCGGGGGAGACCCAGATACGCAGTATTTT. Its protein product is CASSPSFGGDPDTQYF.

The chain employs TRBV29-1 and TRBJ2-7, with 12 positions matching TRBD2. The germline V gene has CDR1 SQVTM and CDR2 ANQGSEA. Losses at the gene ends were 4 bases for V and 5 bases for J; bases not matched to a gene: 3. The CDR3 runs 13 residues. CDR3 DNA sequence: TGCAGCGTTGGGGGACTAGCGGGCCACGAGCAGTACTTC. The encoded protein is CSVGGLAGHEQYF.

This clone was seen only once. The rearrangement links TRBV27 to TRBJ2-1; 8 bases line up with TRBD2. Trimming removed 4 bases from V and 1 base from J; junction bases left unmatched: 6. Germline CDR1 is MNHEY and CDR2 is SMNVEV (reference sequence). This CDR3 has 16 amino acids. CDR3 residues: CASSSTSGGSYNEQFF. The CDR3 bases are TGTGCCAGCAGTTCCACTAGCGGTGGATCCTACAATGAGCAGTTCTTC.

Of note for this clone: The same CDR3 is also encoded by other DNA sequences in this sample. J is TRBJ1-4 and V is TRBV29-1, with D possibly TRBD1 on 5 matching bases. Germline CDR1 SQVTM, CDR2 ANQGSEA. The V and J ends lost 4 bases and 7 bases respectively, with 10 bases between them. CDR3 length equals 12 residues. The CDR3: CSVGRAGEKLFF. CDR3 bases: TGCAGCGTTGGCAGGGCCGGTGAAAAACTGTTTTTT.

This chain links TRBV7-6 with TRBJ2-7; perhaps TRBD2 as D (5 bases). V was shortened by 2 bases and J by 4 bases, with 9 bases between the two germline ends. The germline CDR1 and CDR2 sequences are SGHVS and FNYEAQ. CDR3 length equals 13 residues. This CDR3 reads CASSLFSGYEQYF. The CDR3 nucleotides are TGTGCCAGCAGCTTATTCAGCGGATACGAGCAGTACTTC.

This clone was detected only once. The chain combines TRBV28 with TRBJ1-1; TRBD1 aligns across 8 bases. V lost 2 bases and J lost 4; bases outside the gene matches: 3. The CDR3 is made up of 14 amino acids. CDR1 MDHEN and CDR2 SYDVKM come from the germline V gene. CDR3 residues: CASSLQGAGTEAFF. In DNA, the CDR3 is TGTGCCAGCAGTTTACAGGGGGCAGGCACTGAAGCTTTCTTT. Drawing the rest from reference TRBV28 and TRBJ1-1, the complete variable domain is DVKVTQSSRYLVKRTGEKVFLECVQDMDHENMFWYRQDPGLGLRLIYFSYDVKMKEKGDIPEGYSVSREKKERFSLILESASTNQTSMYLCASSLQGAGTEAFFGQGTRLTVV.

V is TRBV19 and J is TRBJ1-2, with D tentatively TRBD1 (5 bases). Germline V gene sequence: CDR1 LNHDA, CDR2 SQIVND (reference sequence). This CDR3 comprises 14 residues. Deletions cut 6 bases from V and 5 bases from J, with 16 bases between. The DNA for the CDR3 is TGTGCCAGTAGCGATGCAAGGGGTCGGTATGGCTACACCTTC. Protein: CASSDARGRYGYTF.

This sequence joins TRBV4-3 and TRBJ2-1; D ambiguous. Germline CDR1 LGHNA, CDR2 YSLEER. CDR3 length: 12 residues. Trimming removed 3 bases at V and 7 bases at J, with 7 bases between. The CDR3 here is CASSQRSNEQFF. For the CDR3, the DNA is TGCGCCAGCAGCCAGCGCAGTAATGAGCAGTTCTTC.

The V call is TRBV7-9, the J call TRBJ1-4, with 10 nucleotides matching TRBD1. V was clipped by 5 bases and J by 0 bases; unmatched bases: 12. The CDR3 sequence is 19 residues long. CDR1 is SEHNR and CDR2 is FQNEAQ in the germline V gene (reference sequence). The CDR3 loop is CASSLRPTGGASTNEKLFF. CDR3 DNA: TGTGCCAGCAGCCTCAGACCGACAGGGGGCGCATCAACTAATGAAAAACTGTTTTTT.